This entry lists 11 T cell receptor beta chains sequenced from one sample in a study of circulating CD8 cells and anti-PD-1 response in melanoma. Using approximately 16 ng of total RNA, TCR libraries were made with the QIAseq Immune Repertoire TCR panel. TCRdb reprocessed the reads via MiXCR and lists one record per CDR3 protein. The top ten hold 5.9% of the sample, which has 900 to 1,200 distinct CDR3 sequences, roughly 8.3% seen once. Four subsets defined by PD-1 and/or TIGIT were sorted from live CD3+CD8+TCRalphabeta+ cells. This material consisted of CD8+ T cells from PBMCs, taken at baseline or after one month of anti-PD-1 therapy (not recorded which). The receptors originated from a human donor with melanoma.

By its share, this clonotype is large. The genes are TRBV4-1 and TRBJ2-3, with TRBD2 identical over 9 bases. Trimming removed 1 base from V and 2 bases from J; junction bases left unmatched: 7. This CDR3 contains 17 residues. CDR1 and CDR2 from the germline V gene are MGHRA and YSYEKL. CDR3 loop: CASSQGKSGGFTDTQYF. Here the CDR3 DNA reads TGCGCCAGCAGCCAAGGAAAAAGCGGGGGGTTCACAGATACGCAGTATTTT.

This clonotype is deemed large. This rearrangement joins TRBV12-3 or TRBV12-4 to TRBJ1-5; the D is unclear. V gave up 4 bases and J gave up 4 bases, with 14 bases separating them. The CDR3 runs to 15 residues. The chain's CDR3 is CASSSDMSRNQPQHF. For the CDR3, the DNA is TGTGCCAGCAGTTCCGACATGTCTCGGAATCAGCCCCAGCATTTT.

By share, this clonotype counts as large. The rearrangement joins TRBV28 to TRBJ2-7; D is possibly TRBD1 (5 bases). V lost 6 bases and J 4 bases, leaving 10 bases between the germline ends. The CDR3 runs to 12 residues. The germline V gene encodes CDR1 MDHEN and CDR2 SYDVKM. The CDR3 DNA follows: TGTGCCAGCAGAACGACAGCGTACGAGCAGTACTTC. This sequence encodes CASRTTAYEQYF.

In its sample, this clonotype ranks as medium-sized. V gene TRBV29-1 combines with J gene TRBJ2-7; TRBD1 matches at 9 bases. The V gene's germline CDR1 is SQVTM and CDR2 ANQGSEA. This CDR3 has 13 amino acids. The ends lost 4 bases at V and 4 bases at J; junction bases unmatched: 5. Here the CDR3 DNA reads TGCAGCGTTGCAGGGACAGGGATTTACGAGCAGTACTTC. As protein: CSVAGTGIYEQYF.

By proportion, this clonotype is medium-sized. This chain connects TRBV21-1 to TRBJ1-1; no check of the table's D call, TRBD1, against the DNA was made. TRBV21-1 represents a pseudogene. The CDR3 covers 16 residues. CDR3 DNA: TGTGCCACTCTCGGGGGGGGCGTGGGAATGAACACTGAAGCTTTCTTT. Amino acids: CATLGGGVGMNTEAFF.

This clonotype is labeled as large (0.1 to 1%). The CDR3 spells CATSPPSSSTDTQYF. The CDR3 DNA reads as TGTGCCACATCCCCACCGTCCTCTAGCACAGATACGCAGTATTTT. This chain uses TRBV28 with TRBJ2-3, with D unclear. CDR3 length: 15 amino acids. CDR1 is MDHEN, CDR2 SYDVKM, per germline. V lost 10 bases to trimming and J lost 0 bases, with 17 bases between them.

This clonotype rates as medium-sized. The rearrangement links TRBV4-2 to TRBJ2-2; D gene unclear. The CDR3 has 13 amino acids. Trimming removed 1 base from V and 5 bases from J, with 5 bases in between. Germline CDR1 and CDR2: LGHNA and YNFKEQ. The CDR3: CASSQGGTGELFF. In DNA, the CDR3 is TGTGCCAGCAGCCAAGGCGGTACCGGGGAGCTGTTTTTT.

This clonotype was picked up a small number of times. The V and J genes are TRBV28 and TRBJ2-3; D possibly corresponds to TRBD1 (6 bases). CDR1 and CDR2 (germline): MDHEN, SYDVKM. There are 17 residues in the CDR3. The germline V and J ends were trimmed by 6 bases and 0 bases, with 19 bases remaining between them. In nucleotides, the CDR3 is TGTGCCAGCAGCCCCAGACAGGCGGGTTTAAGCACAGATACGCAGTATTTT. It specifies CASSPRQAGLSTDTQYF.

CDR3 residues: CASIVGTGTGELFF. In DNA form, the CDR3 reads TGTGCCAGCATCGTCGGGACAGGGACCGGGGAGCTGTTTTTT. The chain employs TRBV2 and TRBJ2-2, with 9 bases aligning to TRBD1. CDR1 and CDR2 (germline): SNHLY, FYNNEI. The CDR3 is 14 residues long. Germline trimming cut 7 bases from V and 5 bases from J; bases unmatched to any gene: 5.

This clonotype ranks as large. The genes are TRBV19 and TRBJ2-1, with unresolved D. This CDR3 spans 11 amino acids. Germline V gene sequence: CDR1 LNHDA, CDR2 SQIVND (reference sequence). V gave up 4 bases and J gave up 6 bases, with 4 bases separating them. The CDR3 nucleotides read TGTGCCAGTAGTAAGGGCAATGAGCAGTTCTTC. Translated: CASSKGNEQFF.

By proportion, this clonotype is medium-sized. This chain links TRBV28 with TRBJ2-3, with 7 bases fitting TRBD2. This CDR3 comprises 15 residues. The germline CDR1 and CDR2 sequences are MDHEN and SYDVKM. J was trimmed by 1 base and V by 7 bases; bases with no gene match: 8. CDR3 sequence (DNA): TGTGCCAGCACCTTAGTGGCGGGGGGCACAGATACGCAGTATTTT. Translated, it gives CASTLVAGGTDTQYF.